This TCR beta chain came from a study of blood T cell repertoires in COVID-19. This clone has a single count. The J segment lost 3 bases and the V segment lost 7 bases, leaving 5 bases of the junction unmatched. There are 13 residues in the CDR3. Germline CDR1 reads MDHEN; CDR2 reads SYDVKM. Sequencing was performed with immunoSEQ multiplex PCR; in TCRdb, only in-frame clones are kept and a portion is missing. The profile covers 350,000 to 450,000 clones, with roughly 89% appearing a single time and 1.5% to 2% taken by the ten largest. The clonotype comes from a woman aged 25 to 39 who had recovered from COVID-19. Material: PBMCs or T cells enriched from blood (not recorded which). The chain joins TRBV28 to TRBJ2-7; 8 nucleotides line up with TRBD1. In DNA form, the CDR3 reads TGTGCCAGCAACGGACAGGGCCGCTACGAGCAGTACTTC. It yields the protein CASNGQGRYEQYF.